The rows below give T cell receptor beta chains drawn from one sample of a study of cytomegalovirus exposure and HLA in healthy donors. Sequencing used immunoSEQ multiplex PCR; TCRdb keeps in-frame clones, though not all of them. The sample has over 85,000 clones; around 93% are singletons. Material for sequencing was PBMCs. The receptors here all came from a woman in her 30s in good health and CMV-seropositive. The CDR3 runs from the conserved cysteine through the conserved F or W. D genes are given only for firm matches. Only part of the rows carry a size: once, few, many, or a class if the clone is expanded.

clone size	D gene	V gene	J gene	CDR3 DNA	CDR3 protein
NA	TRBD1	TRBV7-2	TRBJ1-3	TGTGCCAGCAGCTTGGACAGGGCCGGGGGAAACACCATATATTTT	CASSLDRAGGNTIYF
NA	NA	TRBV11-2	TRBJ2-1	TGTGCCAGCAGCTTAGGTAGCGACCCAAGCAATGAGCAGTTCTTC	CASSLGSDPSNEQFF
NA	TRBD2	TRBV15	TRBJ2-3	TGTGCCACCAGCAGAGGGATTTTGTCAGAACTAGCGGGAGCAGATACGCAGTATTTT	CATSRGILSELAGADTQYF
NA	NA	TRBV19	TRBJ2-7	TGTGCCAGTAGTATTGTGGCAGGGCAATACGAGCAGTACTTC	CASSIVAGQYEQYF
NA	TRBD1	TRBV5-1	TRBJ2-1	TGCGCCAGCAGCTTGGTTGGGACAGAGATATACAATGAGCAGTTCTTC	CASSLVGTEIYNEQFF
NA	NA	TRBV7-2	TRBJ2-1	TGTGCCAGCAGCTTGACACTGTACAATGAGCAGTTCTTC	CASSLTLYNEQFF
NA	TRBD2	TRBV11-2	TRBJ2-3	TGTGCCAGCAGCTTAGTCTCTAGCGGGAGGCCCACAGATACGCAGTATTTT	CASSLVSSGRPTDTQYF
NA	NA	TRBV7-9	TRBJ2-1	TGTGCCAGCAGCTTAGTGCCGAGCTCCTACAATGAGCAGTTCTTC	CASSLVPSSYNEQFF
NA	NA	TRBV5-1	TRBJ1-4	TGCGCCAGCAGCTTGGACAGTTATGCAACTAATGAAAAACTGTTTTTT	CASSLDSYATNEKLFF
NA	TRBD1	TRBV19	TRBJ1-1	TGTGCCAGTACAACCCGGACAGGTAACACTGAAGCTTTCTTT	CASTTRTGNTEAFF
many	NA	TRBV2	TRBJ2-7	TGTGCCAGCATAGAGCACGGTTCCTACGAGCAGTACTTC	CASIEHGSYEQYF
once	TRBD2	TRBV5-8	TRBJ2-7	TGTGCCAGCAGCTTTTCACAGGGTAGCGGGAGGGCGAGAATCTACGAGCAGTACTTC	CASSFSQGSGRARIYEQYF
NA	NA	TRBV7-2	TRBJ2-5	TGTGCCAGCAGCTTAGGCACAGGAATATTAGTGACCCAGTACTTC	CASSLGTGILVTQYF
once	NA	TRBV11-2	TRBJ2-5	TGTGCCAGCAGCTTGGTGGGAGCCCCCGTGGAGACCCAGTACTTC	CASSLVGAPVETQYF
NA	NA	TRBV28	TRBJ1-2	TGTGCCAGCAGTTTCAGCGAATATGGCTACACCTTC	CASSFSEYGYTF
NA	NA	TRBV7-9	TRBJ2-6	TGTGCCAGCACTAGGAGGGATCGACCTGGGGCCAACGTCCTGACTTTC	CASTRRDRPGANVLTF
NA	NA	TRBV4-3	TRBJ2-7	TGCGCCAGCAGCCAAGAGGTGTCCCTAAACTCCTACGAGCAGTACTTC	CASSQEVSLNSYEQYF
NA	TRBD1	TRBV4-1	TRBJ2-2	TGCGCCAGCAGCCGGGGACAGGGTTACACCGGGGAGCTGTTTTTT	CASSRGQGYTGELFF
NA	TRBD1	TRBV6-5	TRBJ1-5	TGTGCCAGCAGGACAGGGACTCAGCCCCAGCATTTT	CASRTGTQPQHF
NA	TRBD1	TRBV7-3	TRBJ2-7	TGTGCCAGCAGCGTAACCGGGACAGGGTCCTACGAGCAGTACTTC	CASSVTGTGSYEQYF
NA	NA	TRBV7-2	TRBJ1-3	TGTGCCAGCAGCTTGTCTGACAGGGGAAACACCATATATTTT	CASSLSDRGNTIYF
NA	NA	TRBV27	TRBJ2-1	TGTGCCAGCAGTTTGGACAGCGCGGCGTTCGGGGTCCACAATGAGCAGTTCTTC	CASSLDSAAFGVHNEQFF
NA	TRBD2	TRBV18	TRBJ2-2	TGTGCCAGCTCACCACTCGGACTAGCGGGAGGGCCTTCCGGCGGGGAGCTGTTTTTT	CASSPLGLAGGPSGGELFF
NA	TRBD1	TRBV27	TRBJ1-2	TGTGCCAGCAGTTTTGGGGGTGTGGAGGGGGCTGAAGGCTACACCTTC	CASSFGGVEGAEGYTF
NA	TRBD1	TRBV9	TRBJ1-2	TGTGCCAGCAGCGCAGGGACAGGAGCTAACTATGGCTACACCTTC	CASSAGTGANYGYTF
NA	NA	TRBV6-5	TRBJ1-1	TGTGCCAGCAGTTACTCTGGGAGGAACACTGAAGCTTTCTTT	CASSYSGRNTEAFF
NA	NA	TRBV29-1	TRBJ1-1	TGCAGCGTTGAAGATCCCCTCAGGGGTATACTTGGGGACACTGAAGCTTTCTTT	CSVEDPLRGILGDTEAFF
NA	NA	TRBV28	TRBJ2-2	TGTGCCAGCAGTTTGGAGATTAGTAGCACCGGGGAGCTGTTTTTT	CASSLEISSTGELFF